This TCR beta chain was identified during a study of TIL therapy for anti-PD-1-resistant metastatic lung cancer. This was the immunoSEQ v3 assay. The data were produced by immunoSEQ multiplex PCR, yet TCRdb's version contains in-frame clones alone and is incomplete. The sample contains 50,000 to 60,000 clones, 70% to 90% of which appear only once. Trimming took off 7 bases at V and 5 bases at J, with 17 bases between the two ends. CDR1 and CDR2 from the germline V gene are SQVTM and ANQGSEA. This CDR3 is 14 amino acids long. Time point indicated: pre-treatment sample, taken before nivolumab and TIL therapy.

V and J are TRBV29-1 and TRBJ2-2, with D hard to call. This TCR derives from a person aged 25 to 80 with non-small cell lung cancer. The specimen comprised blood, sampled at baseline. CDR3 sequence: CSARSRLQTGELFF. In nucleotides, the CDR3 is TGCAGCGCCCGGAGCAGGCTACAAACCGGGGAGCTGTTTTTT.